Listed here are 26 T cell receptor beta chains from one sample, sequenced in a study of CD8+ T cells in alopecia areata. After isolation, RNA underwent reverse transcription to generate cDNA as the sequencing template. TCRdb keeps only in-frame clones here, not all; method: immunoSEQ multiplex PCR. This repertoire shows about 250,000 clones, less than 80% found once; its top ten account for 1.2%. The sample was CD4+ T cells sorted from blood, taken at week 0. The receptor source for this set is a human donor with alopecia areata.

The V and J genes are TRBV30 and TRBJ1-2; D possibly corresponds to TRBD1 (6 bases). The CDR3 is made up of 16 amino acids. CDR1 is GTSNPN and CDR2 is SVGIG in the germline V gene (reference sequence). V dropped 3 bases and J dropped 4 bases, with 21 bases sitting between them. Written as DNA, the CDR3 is TGTGCCTGGAGCCTACCCACCGGGCTGGGGGCCTATGGCTACACCTTC. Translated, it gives CAWSLPTGLGAYGYTF.

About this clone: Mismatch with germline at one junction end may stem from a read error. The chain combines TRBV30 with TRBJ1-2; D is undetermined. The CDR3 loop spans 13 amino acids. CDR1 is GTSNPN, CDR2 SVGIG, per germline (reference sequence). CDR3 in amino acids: CAWSIKEGTTKAF. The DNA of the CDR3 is TGTGCCTGGAGCATAAAAGAGGGCACCACTAAAGCCTTC.

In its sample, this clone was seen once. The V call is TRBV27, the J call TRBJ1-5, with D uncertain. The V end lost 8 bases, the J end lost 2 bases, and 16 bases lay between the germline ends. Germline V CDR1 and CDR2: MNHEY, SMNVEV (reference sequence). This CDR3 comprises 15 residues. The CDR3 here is CASSPWGSGNQPQHF. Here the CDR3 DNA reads TGTGCCAGCTCCCCCTGGGGTAGTGGCAATCAGCCCCAGCATTTT.

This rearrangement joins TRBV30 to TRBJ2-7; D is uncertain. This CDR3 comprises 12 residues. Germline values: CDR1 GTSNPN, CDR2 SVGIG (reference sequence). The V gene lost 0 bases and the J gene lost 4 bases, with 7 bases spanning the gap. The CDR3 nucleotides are TGTGCCTGGAGTGTGGGCAGTTACGAGCAGTACTTC. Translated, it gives CAWSVGSYEQYF.

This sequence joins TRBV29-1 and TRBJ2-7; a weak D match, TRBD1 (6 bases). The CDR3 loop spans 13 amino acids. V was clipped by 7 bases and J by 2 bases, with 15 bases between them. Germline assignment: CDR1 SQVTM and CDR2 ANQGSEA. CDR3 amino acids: CSATWGLPYEQYF. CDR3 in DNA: TGCAGCGCTACGTGGGGGCTCCCCTACGAGCAGTACTTC.

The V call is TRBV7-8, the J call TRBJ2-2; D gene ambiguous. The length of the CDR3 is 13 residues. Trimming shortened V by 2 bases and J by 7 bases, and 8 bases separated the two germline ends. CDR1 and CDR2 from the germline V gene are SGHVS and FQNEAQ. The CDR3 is CASSLIPNGELFF. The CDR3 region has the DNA TGTGCCAGCAGCTTAATCCCCAACGGGGAGCTGTTTTTT.

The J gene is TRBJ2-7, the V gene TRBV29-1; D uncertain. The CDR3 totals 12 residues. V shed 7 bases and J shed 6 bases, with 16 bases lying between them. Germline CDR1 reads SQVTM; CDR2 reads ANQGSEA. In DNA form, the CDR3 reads TGCAGCGCCGTAATGGGTAGTAGCGAGCAGTACTTC. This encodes CSAVMGSSEQYF.

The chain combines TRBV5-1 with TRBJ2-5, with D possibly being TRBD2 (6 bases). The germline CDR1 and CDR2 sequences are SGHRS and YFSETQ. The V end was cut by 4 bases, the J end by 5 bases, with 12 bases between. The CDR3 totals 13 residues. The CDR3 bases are TGCGCCAGCAGCGGGAGGAATGGGGAGACCCAGTACTTC. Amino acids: CASSGRNGETQYF.

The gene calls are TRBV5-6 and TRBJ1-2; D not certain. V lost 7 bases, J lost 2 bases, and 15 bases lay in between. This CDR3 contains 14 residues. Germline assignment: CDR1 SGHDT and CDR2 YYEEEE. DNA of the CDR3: TGTGCCAGCGAGGGCGGACCATCGAACTATGGCTACACCTTC. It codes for CASEGGPSNYGYTF. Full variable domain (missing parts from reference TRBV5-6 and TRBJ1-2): DAGVTQSPTHLIKTRGQQVTLRCSPKSGHDTVSWYQQALGQGPQFIFQYYEEEERQRGNFPDRFSGHQFPNYSSELNVNALLLGDSALYLCASEGGPSNYGYTFGSGTRLTVV.

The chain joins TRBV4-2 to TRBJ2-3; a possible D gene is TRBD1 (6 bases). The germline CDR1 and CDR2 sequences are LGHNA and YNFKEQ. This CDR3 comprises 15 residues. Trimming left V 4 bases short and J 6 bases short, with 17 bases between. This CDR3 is CASSLGRGGVDTQYF. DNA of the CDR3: TGTGCCAGCAGCCTGGGACGAGGGGGAGTTGATACGCAGTATTTT.

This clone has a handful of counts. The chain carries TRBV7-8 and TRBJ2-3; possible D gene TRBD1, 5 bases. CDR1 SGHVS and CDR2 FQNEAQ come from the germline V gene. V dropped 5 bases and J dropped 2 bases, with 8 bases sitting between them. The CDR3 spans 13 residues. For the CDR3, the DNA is TGTGCCAGCAGCCGTGGACACACAGATACGCAGTATTTT. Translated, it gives CASSRGHTDTQYF. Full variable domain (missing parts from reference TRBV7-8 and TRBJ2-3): GAGVSQSPRYKVAKRGQDVALRCDPISGHVSLFWYQQALGQGPEFLTYFQNEAQLDKSGLPSDRFFAERPEGSVSTLKIQRTQQEDSAVYLCASSRGHTDTQYFGPGTRLTVL.

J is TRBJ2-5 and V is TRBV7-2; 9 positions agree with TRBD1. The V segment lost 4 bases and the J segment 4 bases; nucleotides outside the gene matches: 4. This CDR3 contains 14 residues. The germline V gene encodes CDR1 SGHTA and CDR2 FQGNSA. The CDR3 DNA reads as TGTGCCAGCAGCTACGGGACAGGGAGAGAGACCCAGTACTTC. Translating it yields CASSYGTGRETQYF. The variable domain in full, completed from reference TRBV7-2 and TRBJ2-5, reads GAGVSQSPSNKVTEKGKDVELRCDPISGHTALYWYRQSLGQGLEFLIYFQGNSAPDKSGLPSDRFSAERTGGSVSTLTIQRTQQEDSAVYLCASSYGTGRETQYFGPGTRLLVL.

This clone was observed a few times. The CDR3 spells CASRSDRGTYEQYF. In DNA, the CDR3 is TGTGCCAGCAGATCAGACAGGGGTACCTACGAGCAGTACTTC. The J gene is TRBJ2-7, the V gene TRBV11-2; TRBD1 agrees at 8 bases. With 6 bases clipped from V and 2 bases from J, the junction kept 6 bases outside the gene matches. The CDR3 runs 14 residues. CDR1 SGHAT and CDR2 FQNNGV come from the germline V gene.

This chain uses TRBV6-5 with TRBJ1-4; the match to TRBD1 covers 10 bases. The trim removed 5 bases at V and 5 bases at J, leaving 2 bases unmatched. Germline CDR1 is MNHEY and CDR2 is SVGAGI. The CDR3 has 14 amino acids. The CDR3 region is CASSGGQGNEKLFF. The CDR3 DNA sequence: TGTGCCAGCAGTGGGGGACAGGGGAATGAAAAACTGTTTTTT.

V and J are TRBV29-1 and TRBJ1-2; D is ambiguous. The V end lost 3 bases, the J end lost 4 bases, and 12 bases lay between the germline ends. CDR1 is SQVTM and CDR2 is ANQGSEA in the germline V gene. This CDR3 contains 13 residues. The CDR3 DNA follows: TGCAGCGTTGACGGTACAGCAGGCTATGGCTACACCTTC. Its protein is CSVDGTAGYGYTF.

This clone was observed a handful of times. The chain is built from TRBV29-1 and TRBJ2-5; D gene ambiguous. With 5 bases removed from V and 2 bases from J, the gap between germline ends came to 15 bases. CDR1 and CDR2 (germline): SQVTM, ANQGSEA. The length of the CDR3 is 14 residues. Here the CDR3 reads CSVQRARLQETQYF. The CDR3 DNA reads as TGCAGCGTTCAAAGGGCTAGATTGCAAGAGACCCAGTACTTC.

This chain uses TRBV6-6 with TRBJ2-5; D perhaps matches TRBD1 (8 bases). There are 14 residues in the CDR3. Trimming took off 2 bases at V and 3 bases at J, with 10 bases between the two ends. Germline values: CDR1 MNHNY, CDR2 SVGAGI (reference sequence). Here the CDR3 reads CASSYTGGEETQYF. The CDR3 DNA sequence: TGTGCCAGCAGTTACACAGGGGGGGAAGAGACCCAGTACTTC.

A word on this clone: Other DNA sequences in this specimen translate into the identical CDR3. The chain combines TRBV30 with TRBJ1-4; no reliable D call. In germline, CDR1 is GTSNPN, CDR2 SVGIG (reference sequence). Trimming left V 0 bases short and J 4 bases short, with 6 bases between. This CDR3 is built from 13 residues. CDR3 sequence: CAWSVQFNEKLFF. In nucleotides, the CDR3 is TGTGCCTGGAGTGTCCAGTTTAATGAAAAACTGTTTTTT.

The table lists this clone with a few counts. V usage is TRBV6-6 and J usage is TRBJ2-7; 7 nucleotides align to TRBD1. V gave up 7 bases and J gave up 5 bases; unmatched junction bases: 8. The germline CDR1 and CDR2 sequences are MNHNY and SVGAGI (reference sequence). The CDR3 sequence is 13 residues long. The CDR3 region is CASTGGQGDEQYF. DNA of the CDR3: TGTGCCAGCACAGGTGGGCAGGGGGACGAGCAGTACTTC.

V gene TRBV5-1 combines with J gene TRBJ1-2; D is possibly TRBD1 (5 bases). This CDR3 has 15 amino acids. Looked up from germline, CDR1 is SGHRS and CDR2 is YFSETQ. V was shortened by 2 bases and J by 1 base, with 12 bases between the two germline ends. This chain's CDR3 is CASSFGRGVNYGYTF. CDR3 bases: TGCGCCAGCAGCTTTGGACGAGGGGTTAACTATGGCTACACCTTC.

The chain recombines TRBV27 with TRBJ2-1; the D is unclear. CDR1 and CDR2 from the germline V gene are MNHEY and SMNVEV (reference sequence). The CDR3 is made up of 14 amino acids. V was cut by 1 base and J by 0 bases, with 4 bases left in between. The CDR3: CASSLYGSYNEQFF. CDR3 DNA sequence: TGTGCCAGCAGTTTATACGGCTCCTACAATGAGCAGTTCTTC.

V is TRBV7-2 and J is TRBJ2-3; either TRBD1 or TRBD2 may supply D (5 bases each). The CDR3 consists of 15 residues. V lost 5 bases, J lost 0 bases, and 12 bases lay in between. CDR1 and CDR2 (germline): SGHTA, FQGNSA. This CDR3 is CASSRGSLSTDTQYF. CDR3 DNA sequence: TGTGCCAGCAGCCGGGGCAGTCTCAGCACAGATACGCAGTATTTT.

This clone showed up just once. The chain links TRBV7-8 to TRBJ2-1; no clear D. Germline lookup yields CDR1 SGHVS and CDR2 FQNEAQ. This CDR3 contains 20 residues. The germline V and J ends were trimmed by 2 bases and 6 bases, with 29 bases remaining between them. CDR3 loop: CASSLTRVIEKGGPANEQFF. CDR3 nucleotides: TGTGCCAGCAGCTTAACCCGGGTTATAGAAAAAGGTGGGCCAGCCAATGAGCAGTTCTTC.

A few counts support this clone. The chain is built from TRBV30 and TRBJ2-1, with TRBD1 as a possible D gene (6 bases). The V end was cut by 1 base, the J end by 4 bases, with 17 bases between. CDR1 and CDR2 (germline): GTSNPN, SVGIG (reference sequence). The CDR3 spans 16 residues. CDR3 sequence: CAWSGGPRSSYNEQFF. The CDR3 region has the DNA TGTGCCTGGAGTGGGGGGCCGAGATCTTCTTACAATGAGCAGTTCTTC.

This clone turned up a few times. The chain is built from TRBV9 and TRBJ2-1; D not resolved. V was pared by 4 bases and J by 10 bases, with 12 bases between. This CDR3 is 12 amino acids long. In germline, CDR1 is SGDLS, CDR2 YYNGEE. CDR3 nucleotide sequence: TGTGCCAGCAGCTTCACTTCCAAAGAGCAGTTCTTC. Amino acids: CASSFTSKEQFF.

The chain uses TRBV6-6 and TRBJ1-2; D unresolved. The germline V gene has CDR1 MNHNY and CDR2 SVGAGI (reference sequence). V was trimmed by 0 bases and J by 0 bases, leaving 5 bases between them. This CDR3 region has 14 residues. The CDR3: CASSYSESNYGYTF. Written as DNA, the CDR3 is TGTGCCAGCAGTTACTCGGAGTCTAACTATGGCTACACCTTC.